The rows below give T cell receptor beta chains drawn from one sample of a study of T cell repertoires in cytomegalovirus infection. TCRdb analysed the reads with MiXCR anew, one entry per CDR3 protein. Seen here are approximately 730,000 distinct CDR3 sequences, approximately 33% observed once, and the top ten hold approximately 18%. These receptors lack a known antigen. This specimen was cultured PBMCs, taken from culture after CMV antigen stimulation. The receptors originated from a human donor in good health (CMV status not recorded). Some clones in this sample may be carry-over from other donors' samples. Both conserved end residues are part of each CDR3. The order of the fields is D gene, V gene, clone size, J gene, CDR3 DNA, CDR3 protein. A D gene is named only where the DNA matches it firmly. Clone sizes are given selectively: once, few, many, or a class where the clone is expanded.

D: .; V: TRBV19; size: .; J: TRBJ1-5; DNA: TGTGCCAGTAGTATACGCATTTATAGCAATCAGCCCCAGCATTTT; CDR3: CASSIRIYSNQPQHF
D: .; V: TRBV4-1; size: few; J: TRBJ2-3; DNA: TGCGCCAGCAGCCACCGGACAGCACGGACCCGCGGGGCCGACCTTGGGTTCACAGATACGCAGTATTTT; CDR3: CASSHRTARTRGADLGFTDTQYF
D: .; V: TRBV3-1; size: few; J: TRBJ2-7; DNA: TGTGCCAGCAGCCTTCGGGTGGCCCGAGGGGAGCAGTACTTC; CDR3: CASSLRVARGEQYF
D: .; V: TRBV12-3/TRBV12-4; size: .; J: TRBJ2-2; DNA: TGTGCCAGCAGCAGCTCGGACAGTTTGGAGAACACCGGGGAGCTGTTTTTT; CDR3: CASSSSDSLENTGELFF
D: .; V: TRBV19; size: once; J: TRBJ2-1; DNA: TGTGCCAGTAGCCCCATCACAGGACGTGCGAATGAGCAGTTCTTC; CDR3: CASSPITGRANEQFF
D: .; V: TRBV5-4; size: .; J: TRBJ2-3; DNA: TGTGCCAGCAGCTTGAGAACCGCGCCTAGCCGAGATACGCAGTATTTT; CDR3: CASSLRTAPSRDTQYF
D: TRBD1; V: TRBV5-4; size: .; J: TRBJ1-1; DNA: TGTGCCAGCAGACCAGGGGGGGGCGCTTCCTCCGCTTTCTTT; CDR3: CASRPGGGASSAFF
D: .; V: TRBV18; size: .; J: TRBJ2-2; DNA: TGTGCCACCCGACCGGCCAACACCGGGGAGCTGTTTTTT; CDR3: CATRPANTGELFF
D: TRBD2; V: TRBV7-2; size: many; J: TRBJ2-3; DNA: TGTGCCAGCAGCTTAAACGGGGGGGCAACTGATACGCAGTATTTT; CDR3: CASSLNGGATDTQYF
D: .; V: TRBV6-2/TRBV6-3; size: .; J: TRBJ1-2; DNA: TGTGCCAGCAGCCCCGGGGGGGCACGGGCCTATGGCTACACCTTC; CDR3: CASSPGGARAYGYTF
D: TRBD1; V: TRBV19; size: .; J: TRBJ1-2; DNA: TGTGCCAGTAGCCCGGACAGGGGCGTTTATGGCTACACCTTC; CDR3: CASSPDRGVYGYTF
D: .; V: TRBV14; size: .; J: TRBJ2-5; DNA: TGTGCCAGCAGCCAAGATTGGGAACTACAAGAGACCCAGTACTTC; CDR3: CASSQDWELQETQYF
D: .; V: TRBV7-2; size: many; J: TRBJ1-2; DNA: TGTGCCAGCAGCTTCCGGGGGGCTCACTATGGCTACACCTTC; CDR3: CASSFRGAHYGYTF
D: TRBD1; V: TRBV12-3/TRBV12-4; size: few; J: TRBJ1-6; DNA: TGTGCCAGCAGCCGGAGGACAGGGAGCCATTCACCCCTCCACTTT; CDR3: CASSRRTGSHSPLHF
D: .; V: TRBV19; size: few; J: TRBJ2-1; DNA: TGTGCCAGTAGTCGGGGCGAGCAAGACAATGAGCAGTTCTTC; CDR3: CASSRGEQDNEQFF
D: TRBD2; V: TRBV2; size: .; J: TRBJ2-3; DNA: TGTGCCAGAACGACTAGCCTGAGCACAGATACGCAGTATTTT; CDR3: CARTTSLSTDTQYF
D: .; V: TRBV7-2; size: few; J: TRBJ2-5; DNA: TGTGCCAGCAGCTCATTGACTTTCCAAGAGACCCAGTACTTC; CDR3: CASSSLTFQETQYF
D: .; V: TRBV11-2; size: once; J: TRBJ2-1; DNA: TGTGCCAGCAGCTTGGGGACCGGCCCCGGGAGTGAGCAGTTCTTC; CDR3: CASSLGTGPGSEQFF
D: .; V: TRBV23-1; size: few; J: TRBJ1-5; DNA: TGCGCCAGCAGCCCGGGGAGGAGGGCAAGCCAGCCCCAGCATTTT; CDR3: CASSPGRRASQPQHF
D: .; V: TRBV12-3/TRBV12-4; size: once; J: TRBJ1-4; DNA: TGTGCCAGCAGTTCTCGGGGGGCGGGAGAAAAACTGTTTTTT; CDR3: CASSSRGAGEKLFF
D: .; V: TRBV7-8; size: many; J: TRBJ1-6; DNA: TGTGCCAGCAGCTTAGTAAAGGGAATAATGAATTCACCCCTCCACTTT; CDR3: CASSLVKGIMNSPLHF
D: TRBD1; V: TRBV5-4; size: few; J: TRBJ1-3; DNA: TGTGCCAGCAGCGTAACAGGGGATGGAAACACCATATATTTT; CDR3: CASSVTGDGNTIYF
D: .; V: TRBV6-2/TRBV6-3; size: .; J: TRBJ1-5; DNA: TGTGCCAGCAGTTCAAGAGTCATGGATCAGCCCCAGCATTTT; CDR3: CASSSRVMDQPQHF
D: TRBD2; V: TRBV20-1; size: few; J: TRBJ2-7; DNA: TGCAGTGCCCCTGGGGGGACTACGTACGAGCAGTACTTC; CDR3: CSAPGGTTYEQYF
D: .; V: TRBV20-1; size: .; J: TRBJ2-1; DNA: TGCAGTGCTAGTCGCTTGTGGGCAAATGAGCAGTTCTTC; CDR3: CSASRLWANEQFF
D: .; V: TRBV20-1; size: .; J: TRBJ1-5; DNA: TGCAGTGCTGGGGACGCCAATCAGCCCCAGCATTTT; CDR3: CSAGDANQPQHF
D: .; V: TRBV2; size: .; J: TRBJ1-5; DNA: TGTGCCAGCAGGGACGGGACACCTTCGAATCAGCCCCAGCATTTT; CDR3: CASRDGTPSNQPQHF
D: .; V: TRBV12-3/TRBV12-4; size: .; J: TRBJ2-5; DNA: TGTGCCAGCAGTCCCGGGGGATTGGAGACCCAGTACTTC; CDR3: CASSPGGLETQYF
D: .; V: TRBV7-2; size: few; J: TRBJ2-5; DNA: TGTGCCAGCAGCTTAGAACGGACCGTGGCCCAGTACTTC; CDR3: CASSLERTVAQYF
D: .; V: TRBV11-2; size: .; J: TRBJ2-3; DNA: TGTGCCAGCAGCTACCTCCTGGGCACAGATACGCAGTATTTT; CDR3: CASSYLLGTDTQYF
D: TRBD2; V: TRBV18; size: few; J: TRBJ2-3; DNA: TGTGCCAGCTCATACACTAGCGGGAGTGCATCAGATACGCAGTATTTT; CDR3: CASSYTSGSASDTQYF
D: TRBD1; V: TRBV20-1; size: .; J: TRBJ1-2; DNA: TGCAGTGCTATCAGTCCAGGGGGTAGGGATGGCTACACCTTC; CDR3: CSAISPGGRDGYTF
D: TRBD2; V: TRBV7-6; size: .; J: TRBJ2-5; DNA: TGTGCCAGCAGCTTAGGTTGGTCTAGCGGCCACCAAGAGACCCAGTACTTC; CDR3: CASSLGWSSGHQETQYF
D: .; V: TRBV20-1; size: .; J: TRBJ2-1; DNA: TGCAGTGCTAGTAGCGCGGGAATAGGGAATGAGCAGTTCTTC; CDR3: CSASSAGIGNEQFF
D: .; V: TRBV27; size: .; J: TRBJ2-1; DNA: TGTGCCAGCAGTTTCCTTGGGGAGCACAATGAGCAGTTCTTC; CDR3: CASSFLGEHNEQFF
D: .; V: TRBV5-6; size: few; J: TRBJ1-2; DNA: TGTGCCAGCAGCTTTAGTCATGGCTACACCTTC; CDR3: CASSFSHGYTF
D: .; V: TRBV12-3/TRBV12-4; size: .; J: TRBJ1-2; DNA: TGTGCCAGCAGGAGGGTCTCGCTTACTACTGGCTACACCTTC; CDR3: CASRRVSLTTGYTF
D: .; V: TRBV4-2; size: .; J: TRBJ2-7; DNA: TGTGCCAGCAGCCACACAGAAGACGAAGACGAGCAGTACTTC; CDR3: CASSHTEDEDEQYF
D: .; V: TRBV7-2; size: many; J: TRBJ2-3; DNA: TGTGCCAGCAGCTCCCGCGGGCATAGCACAGATACGCAGTATTTT; CDR3: CASSSRGHSTDTQYF
D: TRBD2; V: TRBV4-1; size: .; J: TRBJ2-3; DNA: TGCGCCAGCAGCCAAGCCTGGGGGGACGGGGGGAGGGAGACAGATACGCAGTATTTT; CDR3: CASSQAWGDGGRETDTQYF
D: .; V: TRBV20-1; size: .; J: TRBJ1-2; DNA: TGCAGTGCTACCGAACAGGTTGCCTATGGCTACACCTTC; CDR3: CSATEQVAYGYTF
D: .; V: TRBV12-3/TRBV12-4; size: .; J: TRBJ2-1; DNA: TGTGCCAGCAGTTTAGGCCGCCCGGATTACAATGAGCAGTTCTTC; CDR3: CASSLGRPDYNEQFF
D: TRBD2; V: TRBV6-1; size: few; J: TRBJ2-1; DNA: TGTGCCAGCAGTGATATAACTAGCGGGCAATTCAAATGGCAGTTCTTC; CDR3: CASSDITSGQFKWQFF
D: .; V: TRBV15; size: .; J: TRBJ2-3; DNA: TGTGCCACCAGCAGAGAAACCGGGGCGTACAGCACAGATACGCAGTATTTT; CDR3: CATSRETGAYSTDTQYF
D: TRBD2; V: TRBV12-3/TRBV12-4; size: many; J: TRBJ2-3; DNA: TGTGCCAGCAGAGGACCGGGACTAGTTTTTGCGGGTACGCAGTATTTT; CDR3: CASRGPGLVFAGTQYF
D: .; V: TRBV6-1; size: .; J: TRBJ2-1; DNA: TGTGCCAGCAGCGGAGAACATATAGGGGGCAATGAGCAGTTCTTC; CDR3: CASSGEHIGGNEQFF
D: .; V: TRBV19; size: .; J: TRBJ2-2; DNA: TGTGCCAGTAGTTCTCTTAGCGGACAGTCTCGTCGTAACACCGGGGAGCTGTTTTTT; CDR3: CASSSLSGQSRRNTGELFF
D: .; V: TRBV20-1; size: .; J: TRBJ2-3; DNA: TGCAGTGCACGATTCCCCGGGGACTTCAGCACAGATACGCAGTATTTT; CDR3: CSARFPGDFSTDTQYF
D: .; V: TRBV19; size: .; J: TRBJ1-1; DNA: TGTGCCAGTAATGAGGGGCTGGGCACTGAAGCTTTCTTT; CDR3: CASNEGLGTEAFF
D: TRBD1; V: TRBV6-1; size: .; J: TRBJ2-3; DNA: TGTGCCAGCAGATCCGGGACAGGGGGAGATACGCAGTATTTT; CDR3: CASRSGTGGDTQYF
D: .; V: TRBV7-4; size: .; J: TRBJ2-7; DNA: TGTGCCAGCAGCACCCGGGCCCCGAGGGCTAGCCGGAGGGTAAGGTTCTACGAGCAGTACTTC; CDR3: CASSTRAPRASRRVRFYEQYF
D: .; V: TRBV7-2; size: few; J: TRBJ2-1; DNA: TGTGCCAGCAGCCCCCGTGTTGCCGCTAGCAGGCTCTTC; CDR3: CASSPRVAASRLF